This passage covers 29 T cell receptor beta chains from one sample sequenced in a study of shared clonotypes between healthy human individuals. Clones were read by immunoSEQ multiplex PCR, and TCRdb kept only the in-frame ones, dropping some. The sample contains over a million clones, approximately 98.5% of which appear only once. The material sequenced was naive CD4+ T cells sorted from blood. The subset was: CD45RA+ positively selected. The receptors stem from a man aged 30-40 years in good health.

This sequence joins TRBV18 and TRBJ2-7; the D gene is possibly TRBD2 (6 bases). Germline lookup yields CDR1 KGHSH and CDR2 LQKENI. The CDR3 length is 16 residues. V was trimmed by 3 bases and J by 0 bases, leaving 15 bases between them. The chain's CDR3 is CASSPFRSRDSYEQYF. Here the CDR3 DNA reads TGTGCCAGCTCACCCTTTAGGTCGCGGGACTCCTACGAGCAGTACTTC.

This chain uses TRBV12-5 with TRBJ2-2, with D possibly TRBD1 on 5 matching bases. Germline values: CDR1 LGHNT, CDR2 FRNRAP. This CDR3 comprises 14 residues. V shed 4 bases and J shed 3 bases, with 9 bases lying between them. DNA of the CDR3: TGTGCTAGTGGTTCGACAGATCACACCGGGGAGCTGTTTTTT. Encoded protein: CASGSTDHTGELFF.

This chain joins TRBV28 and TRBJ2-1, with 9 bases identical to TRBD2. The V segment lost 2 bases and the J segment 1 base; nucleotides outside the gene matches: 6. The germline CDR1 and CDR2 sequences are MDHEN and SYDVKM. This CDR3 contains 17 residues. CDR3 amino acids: CASSLDRLAASYNEQFF. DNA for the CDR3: TGTGCCAGCAGTTTAGATCGACTAGCGGCATCCTACAATGAGCAGTTCTTC.

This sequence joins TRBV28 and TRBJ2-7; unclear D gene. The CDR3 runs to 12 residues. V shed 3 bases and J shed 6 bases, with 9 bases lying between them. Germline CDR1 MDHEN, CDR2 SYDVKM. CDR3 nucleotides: TGTGCCAGCAGTTTTGCAGGCGTCGAGCAGTACTTC. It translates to CASSFAGVEQYF.

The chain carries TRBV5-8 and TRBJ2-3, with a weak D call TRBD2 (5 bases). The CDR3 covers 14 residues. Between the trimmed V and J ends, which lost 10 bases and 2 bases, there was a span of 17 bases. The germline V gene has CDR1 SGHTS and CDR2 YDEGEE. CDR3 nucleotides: TGTGCCCCAGCCGGGGTTTACTTCACAGATACGCAGTATTTT. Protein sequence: CAPAGVYFTDTQYF.

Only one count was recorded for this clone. The CDR3 loop reads CASSVEGQGVGQYF. The CDR3, as DNA: TGTGCCAGCAGTGTAGAGGGACAGGGGGTTGGGCAGTACTTC. The rearrangement uses TRBV2 and TRBJ2-7, with 11 bases that match TRBD1. Looked up from germline, CDR1 is SNHLY and CDR2 is FYNNEI. CDR3 length: 14 residues. V shed 4 bases, J shed 9 bases, and the junction held 8 bases outside the gene matches.

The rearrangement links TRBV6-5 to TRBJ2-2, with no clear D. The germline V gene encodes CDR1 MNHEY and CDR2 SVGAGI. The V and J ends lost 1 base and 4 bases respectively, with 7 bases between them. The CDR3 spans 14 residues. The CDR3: CASSYFPGTGELFF. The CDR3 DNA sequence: TGTGCCAGCAGTTACTTCCCGGGCACCGGGGAGCTGTTTTTT.

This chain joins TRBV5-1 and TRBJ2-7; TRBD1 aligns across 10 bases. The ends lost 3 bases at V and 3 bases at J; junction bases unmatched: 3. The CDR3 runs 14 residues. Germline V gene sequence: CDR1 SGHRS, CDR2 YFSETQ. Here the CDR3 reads CASSWTGGFYEQYF. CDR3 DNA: TGCGCCAGCAGCTGGACAGGGGGTTTCTACGAGCAGTACTTC.

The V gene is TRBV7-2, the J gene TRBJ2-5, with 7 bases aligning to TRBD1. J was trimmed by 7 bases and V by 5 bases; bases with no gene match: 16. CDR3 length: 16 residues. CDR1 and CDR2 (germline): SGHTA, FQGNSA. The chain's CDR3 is CASSLGTASLRGTQYF. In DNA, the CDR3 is TGTGCCAGCAGCCTGGGGACAGCGTCTCTTAGGGGGACCCAGTACTTC. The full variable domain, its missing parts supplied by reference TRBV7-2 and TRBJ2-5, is GAGVSQSPSNKVTEKGKDVELRCDPISGHTALYWYRQSLGQGLEFLIYFQGNSAPDKSGLPSDRFSAERTGGSVSTLTIQRTQQEDSAVYLCASSLGTASLRGTQYFGPGTRLLVL.

The CDR3 loop is CASRPPGLAIVTQYF. CDR3 bases: TGTGCCAGCAGACCGCCGGGACTAGCCATAGTCACGCAGTATTTT. The chain joins TRBV7-8 to TRBJ2-3, with 9 nucleotides matching TRBD2. Looked up from germline, CDR1 is SGHVS and CDR2 is FQNEAQ. There are 15 residues in the CDR3. Trimming removed 6 bases from V and 9 bases from J; junction bases left unmatched: 13. Full variable domain (outside the CDR3, taken from reference TRBV7-8 and TRBJ2-3): GAGVSQSPRYKVAKRGQDVALRCDPISGHVSLFWYQQALGQGPEFLTYFQNEAQLDKSGLPSDRFFAERPEGSVSTLKIQRTQQEDSAVYLCASRPPGLAIVTQYFGPGTRLTVL.

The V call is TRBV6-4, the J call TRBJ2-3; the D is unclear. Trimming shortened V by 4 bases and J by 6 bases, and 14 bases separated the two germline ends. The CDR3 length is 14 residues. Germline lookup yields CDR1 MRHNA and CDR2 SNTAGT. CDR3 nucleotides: TGTGCCAGCAGTGCCGAGGCCTTAACGGATACGCAGTATTTT. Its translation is CASSAEALTDTQYF.

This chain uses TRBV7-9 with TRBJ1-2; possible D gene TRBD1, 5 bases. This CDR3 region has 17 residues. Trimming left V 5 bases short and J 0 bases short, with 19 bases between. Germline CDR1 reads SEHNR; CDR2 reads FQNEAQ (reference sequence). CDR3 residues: CASSAELRDGANYGYTF. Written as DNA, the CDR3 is TGTGCCAGCAGCGCGGAGCTACGGGACGGAGCTAACTATGGCTACACCTTC.

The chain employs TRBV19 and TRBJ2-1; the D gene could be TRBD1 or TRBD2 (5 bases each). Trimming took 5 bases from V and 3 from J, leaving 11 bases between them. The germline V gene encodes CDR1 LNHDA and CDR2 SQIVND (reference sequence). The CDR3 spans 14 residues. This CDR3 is CASSARDLYNEQFF. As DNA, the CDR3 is TGTGCCAGTAGTGCAAGGGACCTCTACAATGAGCAGTTCTTC.

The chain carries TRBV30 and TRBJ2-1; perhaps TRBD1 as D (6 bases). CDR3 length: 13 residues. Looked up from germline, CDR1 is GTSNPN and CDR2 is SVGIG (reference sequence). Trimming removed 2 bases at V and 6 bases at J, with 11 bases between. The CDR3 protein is CAWSPTGPNEQFF. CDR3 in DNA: TGTGCCTGGAGTCCGACAGGTCCCAATGAGCAGTTCTTC. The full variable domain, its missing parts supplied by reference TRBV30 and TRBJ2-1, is SQTIHQWPATLVQPVGSPLSLECTVEGTSNPNLYWYRQAAGRGLQLLFYSVGIGQISSEVPQNLSASRPQDRQFILSSKKLLLSDSGFYLCAWSPTGPNEQFFGPGTRLTVL.

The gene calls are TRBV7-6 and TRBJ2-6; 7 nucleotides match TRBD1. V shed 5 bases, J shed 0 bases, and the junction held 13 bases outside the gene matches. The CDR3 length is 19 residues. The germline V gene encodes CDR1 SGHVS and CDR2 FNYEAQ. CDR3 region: CASSPSPRDRRSGANVLTF. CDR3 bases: TGTGCCAGCAGCCCATCGCCCCGGGACAGACGCTCTGGGGCCAACGTCCTGACTTTC.

The CDR3 sequence is CAITRDRDTEAFF. In nucleotides, the CDR3 is TGTGCCATCACCCGGGACAGGGACACTGAAGCTTTCTTT. This chain links TRBV10-3 with TRBJ1-1, with 9 bases matching TRBD1. Germline-derived CDR1 and CDR2 are ENHRY and SYGVKD. Losses at the gene ends were 7 bases for V and 3 bases for J; bases not matched to a gene: 3. This CDR3 spans 13 amino acids.

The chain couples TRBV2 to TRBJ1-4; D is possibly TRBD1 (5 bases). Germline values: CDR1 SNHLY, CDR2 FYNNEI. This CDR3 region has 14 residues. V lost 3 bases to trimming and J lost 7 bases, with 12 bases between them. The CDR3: CASSDGQGSEKLFF. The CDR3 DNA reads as TGTGCCAGCAGTGACGGTCAGGGAAGTGAAAAACTGTTTTTT.

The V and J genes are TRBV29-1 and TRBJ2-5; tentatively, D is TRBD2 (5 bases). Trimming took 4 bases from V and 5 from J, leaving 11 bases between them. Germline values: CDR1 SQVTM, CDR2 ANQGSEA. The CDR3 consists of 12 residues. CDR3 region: CSVAPSPETQYF. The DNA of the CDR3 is TGCAGCGTTGCGCCTAGCCCCGAGACCCAGTACTTC.

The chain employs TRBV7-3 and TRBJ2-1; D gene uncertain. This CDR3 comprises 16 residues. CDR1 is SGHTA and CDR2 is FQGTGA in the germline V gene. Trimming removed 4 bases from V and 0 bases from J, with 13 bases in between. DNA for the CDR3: TGTGCCAGCAGCTCAACTCGACTGAGCTCCTACAATGAGCAGTTCTTC. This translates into CASSSTRLSSYNEQFF.

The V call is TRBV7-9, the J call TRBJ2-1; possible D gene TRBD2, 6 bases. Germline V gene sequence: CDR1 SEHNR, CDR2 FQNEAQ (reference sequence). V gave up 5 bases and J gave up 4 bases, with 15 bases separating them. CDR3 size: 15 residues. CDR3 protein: CASSESRDFYNEQFF. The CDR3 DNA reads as TGTGCCAGCAGCGAGTCCCGGGACTTTTACAATGAGCAGTTCTTC.

CDR3 coding DNA: TGCGCCAGCAGCCTAGTGCGCGTTGGGCCTCTCCAAGAGACCCAGTACTTC. Translated: CASSLVRVGPLQETQYF. This rearrangement joins TRBV5-1 to TRBJ2-5; D uncertain. Germline assignment: CDR1 SGHRS and CDR2 YFSETQ. CDR3 length equals 17 residues. Trimming took 4 bases from V and 1 from J, leaving 20 bases between them.

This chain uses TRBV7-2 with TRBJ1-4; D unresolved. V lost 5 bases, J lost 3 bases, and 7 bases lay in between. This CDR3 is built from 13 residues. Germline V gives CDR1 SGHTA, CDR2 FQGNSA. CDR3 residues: CASSRDANEKLFF. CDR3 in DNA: TGTGCCAGCAGCCGTGACGCTAATGAAAAACTGTTTTTT.

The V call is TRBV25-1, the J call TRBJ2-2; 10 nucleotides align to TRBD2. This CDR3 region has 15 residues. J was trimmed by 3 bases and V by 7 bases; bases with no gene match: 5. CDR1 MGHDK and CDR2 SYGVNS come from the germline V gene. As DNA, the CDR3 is TGTGCCAGCACTCGAGCGGGAGGGTACACCGGGGAGCTGTTTTTT. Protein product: CASTRAGGYTGELFF.

Here the CDR3 DNA reads TGTGCCAGCAGCTTTTACGGGAGCAATCAGCCCCAGCATTTT. Encoded protein: CASSFYGSNQPQHF. The V gene is TRBV7-2, the J gene TRBJ1-5; D is ambiguous. Trimming took off 3 bases at V and 1 base at J, with 7 bases between the two ends. The germline CDR1 and CDR2 sequences are SGHTA and FQGNSA. The CDR3 has 14 amino acids.

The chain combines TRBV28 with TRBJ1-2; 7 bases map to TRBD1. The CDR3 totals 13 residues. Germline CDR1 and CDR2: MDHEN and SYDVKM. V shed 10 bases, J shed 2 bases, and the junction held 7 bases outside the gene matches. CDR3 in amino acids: CAIRRGPNYGYTF. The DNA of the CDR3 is TGTGCCATACGGAGGGGGCCCAACTATGGCTACACCTTC.

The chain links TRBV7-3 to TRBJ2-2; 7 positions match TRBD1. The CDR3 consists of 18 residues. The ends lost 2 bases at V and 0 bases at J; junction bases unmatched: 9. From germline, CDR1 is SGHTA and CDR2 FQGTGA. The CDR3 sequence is CASSLGILTGSNTGELFF. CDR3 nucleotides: TGTGCCAGCAGCTTAGGGATCTTGACAGGGTCGAACACCGGGGAGCTGTTTTTT.

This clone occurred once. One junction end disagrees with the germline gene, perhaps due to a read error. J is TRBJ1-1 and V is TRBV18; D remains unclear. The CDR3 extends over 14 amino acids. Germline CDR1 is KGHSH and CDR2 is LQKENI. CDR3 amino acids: CDSSLTGPNTEAFF. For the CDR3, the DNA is TGTGACAGCTCGCTCACCGGACCGAACACTGAAGCTTTCTTT. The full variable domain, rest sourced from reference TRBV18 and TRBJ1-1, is NAGVMQNPRHLVRRRGQEARLRCSPMKGHSHVYWYRQLPEEGLKFMVYLQKENIIDESGMPKERFSAEFPKEGPSILRIQQVVRGDSAAYFCDSSLTGPNTEAFFGQGTRLTVV.

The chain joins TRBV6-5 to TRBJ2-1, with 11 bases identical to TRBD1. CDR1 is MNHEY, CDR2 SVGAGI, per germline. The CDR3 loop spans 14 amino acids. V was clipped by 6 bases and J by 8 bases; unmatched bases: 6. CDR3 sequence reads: CASRPGQGGHEQFF. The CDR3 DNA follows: TGTGCCAGCAGACCGGGACAGGGGGGCCATGAGCAGTTCTTC.

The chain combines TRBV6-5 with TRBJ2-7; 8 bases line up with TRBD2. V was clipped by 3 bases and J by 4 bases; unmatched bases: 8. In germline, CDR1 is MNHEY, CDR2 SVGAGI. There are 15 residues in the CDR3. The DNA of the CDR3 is TGTGCCAGCAGTTATTCACTAGCGGAGACGTACGAGCAGTACTTC. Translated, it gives CASSYSLAETYEQYF.